This T cell receptor (beta chain) came from a study of cytomegalovirus exposure and HLA in healthy donors. Regarding the study as a whole: Diagnosis of cytomegalovirus status made by the classifier reportedly showed high specificity and sensitivity. A later analysis, which compared TCR beta chains of equal frequency, found the HLA-associated ones more clonally expanded.

This clone has just a few counts. Its target is not known. Germline CDR1 is MDHEN and CDR2 is SYDVKM. The CDR3 extends over 15 amino acids. V was shortened by 6 bases and J by 4 bases, with 15 bases between the two germline ends. The PCR contained 60 Vbeta and 13 Jbeta primers. Generated by immunoSEQ multiplex PCR, the TCRdb table keeps only in-frame clones and is missing some. Of approximately 190,000 clones in the sample, approximately 70% are singletons; the top ten hold about 3%. This receptor was identified in a man in his forties or fifties in good health and CMV-seropositive. The chain carries TRBV28 and TRBJ2-2, with D possibly being TRBD1 (6 bases). Sequencing used PBMCs. CDR3 in amino acids: CASRSRGLRTGELFF. The CDR3, as DNA: TGTGCCAGCAGATCCAGGGGTTTGCGCACCGGGGAGCTGTTTTTT.